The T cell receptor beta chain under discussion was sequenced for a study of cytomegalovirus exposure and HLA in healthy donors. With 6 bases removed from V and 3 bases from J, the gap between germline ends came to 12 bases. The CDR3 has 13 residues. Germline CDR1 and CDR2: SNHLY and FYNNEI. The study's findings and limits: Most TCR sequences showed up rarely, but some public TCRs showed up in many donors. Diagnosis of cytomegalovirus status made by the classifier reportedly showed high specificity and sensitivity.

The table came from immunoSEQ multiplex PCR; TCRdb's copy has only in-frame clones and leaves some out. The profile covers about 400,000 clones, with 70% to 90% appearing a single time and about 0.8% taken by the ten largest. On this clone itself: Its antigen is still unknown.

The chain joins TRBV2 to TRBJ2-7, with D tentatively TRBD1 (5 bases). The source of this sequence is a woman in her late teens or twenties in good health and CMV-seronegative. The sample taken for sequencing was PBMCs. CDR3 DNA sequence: TGTGCCAGCAGCTCGAACAGGCTCTACGAGCAGTACTTC. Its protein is CASSSNRLYEQYF. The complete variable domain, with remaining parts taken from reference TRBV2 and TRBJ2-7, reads EPEVTQTPSHQVTQMGQEVILRCVPISNHLYFYWYRQILGQKVEFLVSFYNNEISEKSEIFDDQFSVERPDGSNFTLKIRSTKLEDSAMYFCASSSNRLYEQYFGPGTRLTVT.